The sequence of this T cell receptor beta chain was determined in a study of CD8 T cells in Susac syndrome. The CDR3 runs to 11 residues. V lost 3 bases and J 7 bases, leaving 6 bases between the germline ends. The germline V gene has CDR1 SQVTM and CDR2 ANQGSEA. After extraction with the RNeasy kit, about 0.45 to 1 ug of the RNA was reverse transcribed using random hexamers. Amplification of TCR beta CDR3 used immunoSEQ multiplex PCR across 54 Vbeta and 13 Jbeta. Each CDR3 protein is one row after TCRdb ran MiXCR on the immunoSEQ multiplex PCR reads. The sample yields roughly 150,000 distinct CDR3 sequences, roughly 95% seen once. This clonotype was observed a single time.

The source of this sequence is a human donor with multiple sclerosis. The V call is TRBV29-1, the J call TRBJ1-4; unclear D gene. Sequences were obtained from CD4+ T cells from PBMCs. For the CDR3, the DNA is TGCAGCGTTGAGGTCGGTGAAAAACTGTTTTTT. Translation gives CSVEVGEKLFF.